This paragraph covers one TCR beta chain sequence. No antigen is known for it. CDR3 length: 14 residues. V lost 3 bases to trimming and J lost 7 bases; unmatched junction nucleotides: 5. Germline CDR1 and CDR2: SGHNT and YYREEE (reference sequence). These donors were members of the 120-subject validation cohort, a group separate from the approximately 680-subject first cohort. The repertoire was sequenced with immunoSEQ multiplex PCR; TCRdb's copy has only in-frame clones and lacks some. This sample has some 150,000 clones, with approximately 86% found just once. The data stem from a study of cytomegalovirus exposure and HLA in healthy donors. Study conclusions and caveats: Reportedly, diagnosis of cytomegalovirus status by the classifier showed high specificity and sensitivity. Researchers counted roughly 150 TCR beta chains as cytomegalovirus-associated. In a later analysis, first-cohort TCR clusters were found to tend to co-occur in the approximately 110 validation repertoires.

This receptor was identified in a man in his late teens or twenties in good health and CMV-seropositive. Sequencing was carried out using PBMCs. This chain joins TRBV5-4 and TRBJ2-7; 12 bases agree with TRBD1. CDR3 region: CASSYRDRGREQYF. The CDR3 nucleotides read TGTGCCAGCAGCTACCGGGACAGGGGGCGAGAGCAGTACTTC.